The 14 T cell receptor beta chains in this list originate from one sample, sequenced in a study of cytomegalovirus exposure and HLA in healthy donors. The study ran its PCR with 60 Vbeta and 13 Jbeta primers. The table came from immunoSEQ multiplex PCR; TCRdb's copy has only in-frame clones and leaves some out. This sample has around 100,000 clones, with 7.6% found just once. The sequenced sample was PBMCs. These receptors all stem from a man aged 45-60 years in good health and CMV-seronegative.

This clone was seen only a few times. This CDR3 is CASSDPGTREFF. Here the CDR3 DNA reads TGTGCCAGCAGTGACCCCGGGACTAGAGAGTTCTTC. V and J are TRBV7-2 and TRBJ2-1; 8 bases map to TRBD2. Germline loops: CDR1 SGHTA, CDR2 FQGNSA. The CDR3 sequence is 12 residues long. Trimming took 6 bases from V and 14 from J; bases not matched to a gene: 9.

Only a few counts were recorded for this clone. The gene calls are TRBV11-3 and TRBJ2-1; a weak D match, TRBD2 (6 bases). The CDR3 has 17 amino acids. Germline-derived CDR1 and CDR2 are SGHNT and YENEEA. V was shortened by 2 bases and J by 7 bases, with 21 bases between the two germline ends. The CDR3 is CASSLQNTGAPGNEQFF. The CDR3 region has the DNA TGTGCCAGCAGCTTACAAAATACGGGAGCGCCGGGTAATGAGCAGTTCTTC.

The genes are TRBV7-9 and TRBJ1-1; the match to TRBD1 covers 7 bases. The CDR3 has 14 residues. The V segment lost 5 bases and the J segment 11 bases; nucleotides outside the gene matches: 14. Germline CDR1 is SEHNR and CDR2 is FQNEAQ (reference sequence). The CDR3 region has the DNA TGTGCCAGCAGCCGCCATCAAGGACAGGTCGCCGCTTTCTTT. It yields the protein CASSRHQGQVAAFF.

The gene calls are TRBV7-3 and TRBJ2-5; 15 bases map to TRBD2. Trimming cost V 5 bases and J 6 bases; bases outside gene matches: 4. The CDR3 sequence is 15 residues long. Germline V CDR1 and CDR2: SGHTA, FQGTGA. CDR3 coding DNA: TGTGCCAGCAGCAGGACTAGCGGGAGGGGACAGACCCAGTACTTC. It specifies CASSRTSGRGQTQYF.

The chain employs TRBV7-6 and TRBJ2-1, with TRBD2 matching over 8 bases. V was pared by 4 bases and J by 5 bases, with 16 bases of the junction left unmatched. This CDR3 region has 18 residues. Germline CDR1 and CDR2: SGHVS and FNYEAQ. The CDR3: CASSSRPGGGLGHNEQFF. As DNA, the CDR3 is TGTGCCAGCAGCTCAAGACCCGGCGGGGGACTAGGCCACAATGAGCAGTTCTTC.

This clone was picked up a small number of times. The chain links TRBV29-1 to TRBJ2-1; D gene unclear. The CDR3 has 11 amino acids. Trimming shortened V by 0 bases and J by 7 bases, and 4 bases separated the two germline ends. Germline V lookup: CDR1 SQVTM, CDR2 ANQGSEA. CDR3 sequence (DNA): TGCAGCGTTGAAGAACGGAATGAGCAGTTCTTC. This translates into CSVEERNEQFF.

J is TRBJ2-7 and V is TRBV4-3, with no clear D. V lost 6 bases, J lost 2 bases, and 5 bases lay in between. The germline gives CDR1 LGHNA, CDR2 YSLEER. The CDR3 length is 11 residues. CDR3: CASRNTYEQYF. DNA for the CDR3: TGCGCCAGCAGAAACACCTACGAGCAGTACTTC.

In this sample, this clone turned up a few times. The rearrangement links TRBV10-3 to TRBJ2-1; 9 bases match TRBD2. Germline V gene lookup returns CDR1 ENHRY and CDR2 SYGVKD. J gave up 5 bases and V 8 bases, and 10 bases lay outside the gene matches. There are 15 residues in the CDR3. The CDR3 DNA reads TGTGCCATCTCAGGTGGGACTAGCCCTCACAATGAGCAGTTCTTC. It is translated as CAISGGTSPHNEQFF.

The chain combines TRBV7-2 with TRBJ1-1; TRBD1 aligns across 7 bases. The CDR3 loop spans 16 amino acids. The V and J ends lost 0 bases and 5 bases, in that order; junction bases with no gene match: 9. Germline CDR1 reads SGHTA; CDR2 reads FQGNSA. In DNA form, the CDR3 reads TGTGCCAGCAGCTTAGCAGGACAGGTTCTGTTAACTGAAGCTTTCTTT. Translation: CASSLAGQVLLTEAFF.

This clone was observed a few times. The rearrangement links TRBV6-6 to TRBJ1-2; D is unclear. V was clipped by 6 bases and J by 3 bases, with 11 bases between them. The germline V gene encodes CDR1 MNHNY and CDR2 SVGAGI (reference sequence). The CDR3 spans 13 residues. In DNA form, the CDR3 reads TGTGCCAGCAGATCCACTACCTACTATGGCTACACCTTC. This codes for CASRSTTYYGYTF.

The V call is TRBV6-6, the J call TRBJ2-7; D might be TRBD2 (5 bases). The CDR3 runs to 13 residues. Trimming took off 6 bases at V and 5 bases at J, with 14 bases between the two ends. Per germline, CDR1 MNHNY and CDR2 SVGAGI (reference sequence). The CDR3, as DNA: TGTGCCAGCAGCCGGGAAAGGTACCACGAGCAGTACTTC. As protein: CASSRERYHEQYF.

Concerning this clone: The sample has other DNA sequences that encode this CDR3 too. CDR3: CASSVERGGTEAFF. CDR3 coding DNA: TGTGCCAGCAGCGTAGAAAGGGGGGGTACTGAAGCTTTCTTT. The chain carries TRBV9 and TRBJ1-1; tentative D call: TRBD1 (6 bases). The V and J ends lost 0 bases and 5 bases respectively, with 11 bases between them. CDR1 and CDR2 (germline): SGDLS, YYNGEE. The CDR3 covers 14 residues.

The rearrangement joins TRBV10-1 to TRBJ1-3; D is unclear. Between the trimmed V and J ends, which lost 5 bases and 0 bases, there was a span of 11 bases. The CDR3 is 15 amino acids. Germline V gene sequence: CDR1 WNHNN, CDR2 SYGVQD (reference sequence). The CDR3 here is CASSPGGGSGNTIYF. CDR3 nucleotides: TGCGCCAGCAGTCCGGGAGGTGGCTCTGGAAACACCATATATTTT.

The chain recombines TRBV28 with TRBJ2-7; 9 bases are a match to TRBD1. Germline CDR1 MDHEN, CDR2 SYDVKM. The CDR3 loop spans 17 amino acids. V gave up 6 bases and J gave up 2 bases; unmatched junction bases: 14. The CDR3 here is CASRPPAVWDRAYEQYF. The CDR3 nucleotides read TGTGCCAGCAGGCCCCCGGCCGTGTGGGACAGGGCCTACGAGCAGTACTTC.